This record concerns one T cell receptor (beta chain) sequence. Its antigen is still unknown. The CDR3 carries no conserved terminal phenylalanine or tryptophan, so it likely arises from a read error. Both ends counted, the CDR3 spans 14 residues. The read is trimmed to its CDR3 DNA, 42 bases read in frame from base 1. Looking up the germline V gene (reference sequence) yields CDR1 DFQATT and CDR2 SNEGSKA. The data were taken from a study of tumor and adjacent non-tumor tissue in lung cancer listed by TCRdb under 2018. With respect to the entire study: The cohort included around twelve adenocarcinoma, a couple of squamous cell carcinoma and 1 small cell lung cancer patients. The study compared bulk TCRbeta repertoires from lung tumor tissue and matched distant non-tumor lung tissue of some 16 lung cancer patients. A total of fewer than 150 million productive TCRbeta reads were generated by sequencing, corresponding to an average of roughly 4 million reads per sample. Among the roughly 15 patients, ages ranged from roughly 31 to 80 years, around 10 were men and 5 were women, and disease was TNM stage I to III. TCRbeta CDR3 sequencing was performed on under 35 paired specimens, with one tumor sample and one normal lung sample collected per patient. What the study reported, not specific to this receptor: Because peripheral blood was not sequenced, the blood TCRbeta repertoires of the lung cancer patients in the study went unexamined. The methods do not name the sequencing platform or mention unique molecular identifiers. The top 100 clones accounted for a significantly larger cumulative portion of the repertoire in normal lung than in tumor tissue. Tumor tissue showed significantly greater TCR diversity (inverse Simpson) than normal lung tissue (around 450 vs 150, P = 0.0075, Mann-Whitney U test). Younger patients had significantly higher TCR diversity, and higher tumor TCR diversity was associated with shorter overall and disease-free survival. Only about 15 patients were in the cohort, and the authors stated that larger samples and more detailed clinical data are needed.

RNA was isolated from bulk, unsorted tissue, and RNA quality was assessed with a NanoDrop ND-1000 and an Agilent 2100. The donors were newly diagnosed lung cancer patients admitted for thoracic surgery in China from August to November 2014 who had not received prior chemotherapy. Anyone who had undergone radiotherapy or chemotherapy before, or who had another cancer at the same time, was left out of the study. Pieces of surgical tissue measuring about 1-2.1 cm3 were kept in RNAlater solution and held at -80 degrees C until needed. Library creation used multiplex PCR. Sequencer: Illumina HiSeq 2500. Following protocols modified from ARM-PCR, the researchers constructed TCRbeta libraries through three rounds of nested PCR with primers (Table S4). PCR products of 200-500 bp were gel-excised and purified with the QIAquick gel extraction kit before sequencing. In the source study's methods: Trimmomatic was used to clean the reads, FLASH merged the cleaned reads into complete CDR3 sequences, and MiTCR assigned the sequences to V(D)J germline segments. Clonal diversity was computed as the inverse Simpson's index with VDJtools. Productive reads were defined as in-frame sequences without a premature stop codon. TCRdb took the public reads, trimmed them with fastp at Q25, ran MiXCR for clone calling and kept in-frame beta chains. Rows are unified per CDR3 protein, each entry keeping the most common DNA and genes. It is TCRdb's table, rather than the study itself, that gives the V and J calls and clone size. Here the sample has 65,000 to 75,000 distinct CDR3 sequences; around three quarters occur a single time. Clones ranked in the top ten supply 28% of the sample.

This clonotype originated in a man between 60 and 70 years old with non-small cell lung cancer. In this chain, TRBV20-1 is recombined with TRBJ2-7, and 7 bases in between align with TRBD2. Material: lung tumor tissue. The sequence in DNA is TGCAGTGCTCGAGCCGGGACTAAGACGTACGATCAGTACCTC. It translates as CSARAGTKTYDQYL.